The rows below give T cell receptor beta chains drawn from one sample of a study of shared clonotypes between healthy human individuals. Some clones are missing from TCRdb's copy, which holds only in-frame ones; the method was immunoSEQ multiplex PCR. This table has 400,000 to 600,000 clones, about 96% appearing once. Sample: naive CD4+ T cells sorted from blood. The receptor source for this set is a woman in her 30s in good health. CDR3s include the opening cysteine and the closing phenylalanine or tryptophan. The D gene is left open where the match is weak. The listing skips clone size in some rows; elsewhere it reads once, few, many or a size class.

V: TRBV23-1
size: NA
D: NA
J: TRBJ1-1
DNA: TGCGCCAGCAGTCGGTTGGGCGGCGGAGCTTTCTTT
CDR3: CASSRLGGGAFF

V: TRBV28
size: NA
D: NA
J: TRBJ2-7
DNA: TGTGCCAGCAGTCCACCCGAGGGGCTGAGGCTCGAGCAGTACTTC
CDR3: CASSPPEGLRLEQYF

V: TRBV20-1
size: NA
D: NA
J: TRBJ1-3
DNA: TGCGGCGCTAGTTCCGGAAACACCATATATTTT
CDR3: CGASSGNTIYF

V: TRBV7-2
size: NA
D: TRBD1
J: TRBJ2-7
DNA: TGTGCCAGCAGCTTGGTGACAGGGTTGGACTACGAGCAGTACTTC
CDR3: CASSLVTGLDYEQYF

V: TRBV6-1
size: NA
D: TRBD1
J: TRBJ1-5
DNA: TGTGCCAGCAGTGAAGGCAGGGGGGCTTCTCCCTTTAATCAGCCCCAGCATTTT
CDR3: CASSEGRGASPFNQPQHF

V: TRBV4-1
size: once
D: NA
J: TRBJ1-5
DNA: TGCGCCAGCAGCCGACAAGAAGGGGGGAATCAGCCCCAGCATTTT
CDR3: CASSRQEGGNQPQHF

V: TRBV5-5
size: NA
D: NA
J: TRBJ2-7
DNA: TGTGCCAGCAGCTTGGAAAGGGGTTCCTACGAGCAGTACTTC
CDR3: CASSLERGSYEQYF

V: TRBV2
size: NA
D: NA
J: TRBJ1-3
DNA: TGTGCCAGCAGTGAACTGAGCGGGGATAGAGACACCATATATTTT
CDR3: CASSELSGDRDTIYF

V: TRBV28
size: NA
D: NA
J: TRBJ1-2
DNA: TGTGCCAGCAGCCAATCAGGGGTGGGGTATGGCTACACCTTC
CDR3: CASSQSGVGYGYTF

V: TRBV29-1
size: NA
D: NA
J: TRBJ2-3
DNA: TGCAGCGTTACGGGGGCAGCGGGCAGCGACACAGATACGCAGTATTTT
CDR3: CSVTGAAGSDTDTQYF

V: TRBV28
size: NA
D: TRBD2
J: TRBJ2-7
DNA: TGTGCCAGCAGTTTAAGGCTCCTAGTGGGACTAGCGGGAGAGGAGCAGTACTTC
CDR3: CASSLRLLVGLAGEEQYF

V: TRBV28
size: few
D: NA
J: TRBJ2-7
DNA: TGTGCCAGCAGTTTACCAGCCTACGAGCAGTACTTC
CDR3: CASSLPAYEQYF

V: TRBV7-8
size: NA
D: NA
J: TRBJ1-1
DNA: TGTGCCAGCAGCTCGGGGGGGACCCCGAACACTGAAGCTTTCTTT
CDR3: CASSSGGTPNTEAFF

V: TRBV6-6
size: NA
D: NA
J: TRBJ2-7
DNA: TGTGCCAGCAGTCCCATCGTCCGCTCCGAGCAGTACTTC
CDR3: CASSPIVRSEQYF

V: TRBV5-6
size: NA
D: NA
J: TRBJ2-3
DNA: TGTGCCAGCAGCCGGAGGGGCACAGATACGCAGTATTTT
CDR3: CASSRRGTDTQYF

V: TRBV10-1
size: NA
D: NA
J: TRBJ2-1
DNA: TGCGCCAGCAGCCCCGGTGGTGAGCAGTTCTTC
CDR3: CASSPGGEQFF

V: TRBV5-4
size: NA
D: NA
J: TRBJ1-2
DNA: TGTGCCAGCAGCCCAGTACCCGGGACGACAGCTAACTATGGCTACACCTTC
CDR3: CASSPVPGTTANYGYTF

V: TRBV21-1
size: NA
D: NA
J: TRBJ1-5
DNA: TGTGCCAGCAGCAAATTTCCGCAGAAACTATATAGCAATCAGCCCCAGCATTTT
CDR3: CASSKFPQKLYSNQPQHF

V: TRBV28
size: NA
D: TRBD1
J: TRBJ2-7
DNA: TGTGCCAGCAGTTTAACCGGGACAGGGGTTCTCAAGCAGTACTTC
CDR3: CASSLTGTGVLKQYF

V: TRBV6-5
size: NA
D: NA
J: TRBJ2-1
DNA: TGTGCCAGCAGCTTCAACCTCCATGAGCAGTTCTTC
CDR3: CASSFNLHEQFF

V: TRBV5-5
size: few
D: NA
J: TRBJ1-4
DNA: TGTGCCAGCAGCTTGAACTTGGGCCTTAATGAAAAACTGTTTTTT
CDR3: CASSLNLGLNEKLFF

V: TRBV18
size: NA
D: NA
J: TRBJ1-1
DNA: TGTGCCAGCTCACCGGACACGGTCGGTGAAGCTTTCTTT
CDR3: CASSPDTVGEAFF

V: TRBV9
size: NA
D: TRBD1
J: TRBJ1-1
DNA: TGTGCCAGCAGCCCCAGGGGGGGTTTGTTTGACACTGAAGCTTTCTTT
CDR3: CASSPRGGLFDTEAFF

V: TRBV4-1
size: few
D: NA
J: TRBJ1-5
DNA: TGCGCCAGCAGCCAAGGAACAGTAGTTAATCAGCCCCAGCATTTT
CDR3: CASSQGTVVNQPQHF

V: TRBV2
size: NA
D: NA
J: TRBJ2-1
DNA: TGTGCCAGCAGTGATAAAGCGGTTGCCTACAATGAGCAGTTCTTC
CDR3: CASSDKAVAYNEQFF

V: TRBV27
size: NA
D: NA
J: TRBJ2-3
DNA: TGTGCCAGCAGTTATACTAGCCCCCCCGATACGCAGTATTTT
CDR3: CASSYTSPPDTQYF

V: TRBV28
size: NA
D: NA
J: TRBJ2-3
DNA: TGTGCCAGCAGTCCGAGGGGAGACACAGATACGCAGTATTTT
CDR3: CASSPRGDTDTQYF

V: TRBV7-9
size: NA
D: NA
J: TRBJ2-5
DNA: TGTGCCAGCACGTGGCGCAGCGGAGAGACCCAGTACTTC
CDR3: CASTWRSGETQYF

V: TRBV28
size: NA
D: TRBD2
J: TRBJ2-7
DNA: TGTGCCAGCAGTGAACTAGCGGACCGCTCCTACGAGCAGTACTTC
CDR3: CASSELADRSYEQYF

V: TRBV19
size: once
D: TRBD2
J: TRBJ2-4
DNA: TGTGCCAGTAGTCCGGGACTAGCGGGAGCCCTAGCCAAAAACATTCAGTACTTC
CDR3: CASSPGLAGALAKNIQYF

V: TRBV19
size: NA
D: TRBD2
J: TRBJ2-7
DNA: TGTGCCAGCACCCGTAGCGGGAGATCGGACGAGCAGTACTTC
CDR3: CASTRSGRSDEQYF

V: TRBV9
size: NA
D: NA
J: TRBJ2-2
DNA: TGTGCCAGCAGCTTCAAAGGGAACACCGGGGAGCTGTTTTTT
CDR3: CASSFKGNTGELFF

V: TRBV19
size: NA
D: TRBD1
J: TRBJ2-3
DNA: TGTGCCAGTAGTGGGGGACAGGGACAAAGTCAGTATTTT
CDR3: CASSGGQGQSQYF

V: TRBV28
size: NA
D: NA
J: TRBJ1-3
DNA: TGTGCCAGCAGTTTTTTTTCTGTGCGAAGTTCTGGAAACACCATATATTTT
CDR3: CASSFFSVRSSGNTIYF

V: TRBV5-1
size: NA
D: TRBD2
J: TRBJ2-1
DNA: TGCGCCAGCAGCTTGGCACTGACTAGCGGGAGCGGAAATGAGCAGTTCTTC
CDR3: CASSLALTSGSGNEQFF

V: TRBV30
size: NA
D: TRBD2
J: TRBJ2-3
DNA: TGTGCCTGGAGTTTACTGGATGGGACTAGCGAACCCACAAATACGCAGTATTTT
CDR3: CAWSLLDGTSEPTNTQYF

V: TRBV27
size: NA
D: NA
J: TRBJ2-7
DNA: TGTGCCAGCAGTTTAGCAGAGTCTAGGGGGTACGAGCAGTACTTC
CDR3: CASSLAESRGYEQYF

V: TRBV19
size: NA
D: NA
J: TRBJ2-5
DNA: TGTGCCAGTAGTGCTCCCGGTCGGTACCAAGAGACCCAGTACTTC
CDR3: CASSAPGRYQETQYF

V: TRBV18
size: NA
D: TRBD1
J: TRBJ2-6
DNA: TGTGCCAGCTCACCACGACAGGGAGAGGTCGGGGGGGCCAACGTCCTGACTTTC
CDR3: CASSPRQGEVGGANVLTF

V: TRBV11-2
size: NA
D: TRBD2
J: TRBJ2-1
DNA: TGTGCCAGCAGCCCGATTAGCGGGAGGACCTACAATGAGCAGTTCTTC
CDR3: CASSPISGRTYNEQFF